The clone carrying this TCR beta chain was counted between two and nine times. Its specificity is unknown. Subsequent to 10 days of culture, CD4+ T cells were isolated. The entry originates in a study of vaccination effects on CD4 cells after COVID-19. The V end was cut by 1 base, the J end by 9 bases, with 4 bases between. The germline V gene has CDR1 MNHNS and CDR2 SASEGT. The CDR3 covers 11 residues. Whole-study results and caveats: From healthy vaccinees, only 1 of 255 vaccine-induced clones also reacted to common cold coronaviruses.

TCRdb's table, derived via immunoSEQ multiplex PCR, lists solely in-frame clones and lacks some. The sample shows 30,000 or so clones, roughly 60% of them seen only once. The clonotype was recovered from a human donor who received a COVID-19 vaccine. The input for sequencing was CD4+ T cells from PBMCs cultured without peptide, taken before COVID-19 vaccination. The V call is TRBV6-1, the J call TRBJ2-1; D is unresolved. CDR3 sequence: CASSEVGEQFF. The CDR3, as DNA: TGTGCCAGCAGTGAAGTAGGTGAGCAGTTCTTC.